This T cell receptor (beta chain) was captured in a study of patients and donors after allogeneic stem cell transplantation. This clonotype was seen a single time. TCRdb independently ran MiXCR on the RT-PCR reads; one entry per CDR3 protein. The sample lists approximately 200,000 distinct CDR3 sequences, 35% to 45% occurring once. The TCR comes from a human donor who was either an allogeneic HSCT recipient or a stem cell or donor lymphocyte infusion donor (not recorded which). It is not recorded whose cells these are; they may come from a transplant donor. The specimen sequenced was blood, either unsorted or a sorted T cell fraction (not recorded which).

CDR3 bases: TGCAGTGCTAGAGACCCACTGACAGACTATGGCTACACCTTC. Its protein product is CSARDPLTDYGYTF. This sequence joins TRBV20-1 and TRBJ1-2, with D possibly being TRBD1 (5 bases). The V gene lost 0 bases and the J gene lost 3 bases, with 11 bases spanning the gap. Per the germline V gene, CDR1 is DFQATT and CDR2 is SNEGSKA (reference sequence). CDR3 length: 14 residues.